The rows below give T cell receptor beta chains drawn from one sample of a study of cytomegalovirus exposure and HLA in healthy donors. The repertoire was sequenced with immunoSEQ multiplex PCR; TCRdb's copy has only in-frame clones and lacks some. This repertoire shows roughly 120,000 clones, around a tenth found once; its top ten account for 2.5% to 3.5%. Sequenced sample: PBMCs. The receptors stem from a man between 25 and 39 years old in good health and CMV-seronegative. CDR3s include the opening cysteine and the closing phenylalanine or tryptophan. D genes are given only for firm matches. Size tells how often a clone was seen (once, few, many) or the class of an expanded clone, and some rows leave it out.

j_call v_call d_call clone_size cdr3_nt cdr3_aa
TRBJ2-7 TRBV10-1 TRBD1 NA TGCGCCAGCAGTGGGACAGGGGGCTTCTACGAGCAGTACTTC CASSGTGGFYEQYF
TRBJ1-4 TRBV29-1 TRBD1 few TGCAGCGCCCGTGGGACAGGGTACGAAAAACTGTTTTTT CSARGTGYEKLFF
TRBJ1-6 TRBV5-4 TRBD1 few TGTGCCAGCAGCCTGGACAGGGGGGATAATTCACCCCTCCACTTT CASSLDRGDNSPLHF
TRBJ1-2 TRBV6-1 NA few TGTGCCAGCAGTGAAGCGGGACATCTTAACTATGGCTACACCTTC CASSEAGHLNYGYTF
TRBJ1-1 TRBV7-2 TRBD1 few TGTGCCAGCAGCCAAGGGGGCCTTGGCACTGAAGCTTTCTTT CASSQGGLGTEAFF
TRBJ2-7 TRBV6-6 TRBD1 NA TGTGCCAGCAGGGCAGGGGGCTCCCACGAGCAGTACTTC CASRAGGSHEQYF
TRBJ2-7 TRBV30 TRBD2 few TGTGCCGGGGACCGGGCGGGGGTCAACGAGCAGTACTTC CAGDRAGVNEQYF
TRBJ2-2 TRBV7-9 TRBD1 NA TGTGCCAGCAGCTTAGCACCGGGACAGAGTCCCGGGGAGCTGTTTTTT CASSLAPGQSPGELFF
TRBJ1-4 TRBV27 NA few TGTGCCAGCAGTTATCAGGGTTGGAATGAAAAACTGTTTTTT CASSYQGWNEKLFF
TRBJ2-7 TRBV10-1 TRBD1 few TGCGCCAGCAGTGGGGACAGTCCGCGAGAGCAGTACTTC CASSGDSPREQYF
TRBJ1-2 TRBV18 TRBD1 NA TGTGCCAGCTCTATAACGACAGGGGGCGCCTTTGGCTACACCTTC CASSITTGGAFGYTF
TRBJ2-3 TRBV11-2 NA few TGTGCCAGCAGGGTCGGTTTCGGCGGGGATTCGCAGTATTTT CASRVGFGGDSQYF
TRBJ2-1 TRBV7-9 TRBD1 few TGTGCCAGCAGCCAAGGACAGGAGGAGTTCTTC CASSQGQEEFF
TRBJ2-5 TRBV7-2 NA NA TGTGCCAGCAGCTTAGCGCCTCCCAGGGCCGATGGGGAGACCCAGTACTTC CASSLAPPRADGETQYF
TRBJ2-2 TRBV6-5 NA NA TGTGCCAGCACCGACCCTTCCCGGGGCACCGGGGAGCTGTTTTTT CASTDPSRGTGELFF
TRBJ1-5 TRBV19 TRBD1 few TGTGCCAGTAGTATCGACAGGGTGAGCAATCAGCCCCAGCATTTT CASSIDRVSNQPQHF
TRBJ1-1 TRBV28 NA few TGTGCCAGCAGTAGAGGGAACACTGAAGCTTTCTTT CASSRGNTEAFF